Sequencing of this TCR beta chain was carried out in a study of read filtering for tumor transcriptome and immune sequencing. As for the study in general: Among patients, some 17 were male and about 15 female, aged about 45 to 90 (mean approximately 62). Per sample, TCR-region reads ranged about 4 to 11 million by IR-seq, roughly 80 to 1273 by RNA-seq. By R-ISS, stages I, II and III held approximately 8, 16 and 7 patients.

A remark on this clonotype: Its antigen is not known.

Study findings and constraints: Dropping single-read clonotypes raised IR-seq and RNA-seq shared-clonotype correlation.

Per germline, CDR1 SNHLY and CDR2 FYNNEI. The CDR3 is made up of 12 amino acids. V dropped 8 bases and J dropped 5 bases, with 11 bases sitting between them. Molecular barcoded adaptors covering alpha/delta and beta/gamma chains were used on around 400 ng RNA. TCRdb passed the reads through MiXCR, listing each CDR3 protein once. The sample yields about 93,000 distinct CDR3 sequences, around a fifth seen once. The V and J genes are TRBV2 and TRBJ2-3; D possibly corresponds to TRBD1 (6 bases). The receptor comes from a donor aged 40 or older with multiple myeloma. Sequenced material: a population of CD138-negative cells sorted from bone marrow. The CDR3 spells CASGQSIDTQYF. The CDR3 DNA follows: TGTGCCAGCGGACAGAGTATAGATACGCAGTATTTT.